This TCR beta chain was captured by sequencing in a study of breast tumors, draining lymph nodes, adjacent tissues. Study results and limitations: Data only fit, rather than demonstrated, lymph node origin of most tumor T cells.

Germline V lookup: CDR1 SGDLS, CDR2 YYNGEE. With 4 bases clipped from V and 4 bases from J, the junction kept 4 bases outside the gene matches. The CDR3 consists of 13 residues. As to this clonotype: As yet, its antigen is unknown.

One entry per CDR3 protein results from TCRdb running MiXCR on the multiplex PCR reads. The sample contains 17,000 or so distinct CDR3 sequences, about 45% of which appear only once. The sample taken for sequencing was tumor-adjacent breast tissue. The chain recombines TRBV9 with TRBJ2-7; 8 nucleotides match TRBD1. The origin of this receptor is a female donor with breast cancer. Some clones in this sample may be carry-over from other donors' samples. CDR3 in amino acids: CASSPQGAYEQYF. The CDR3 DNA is TGTGCCAGCAGCCCCCAGGGGGCGTACGAGCAGTACTTC. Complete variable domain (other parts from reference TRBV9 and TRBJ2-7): DSGVTQTPKHLITATGQRVTLRCSPRSGDLSVYWYQQSLDQGLQFLIQYYNGEERAKGNILERFSAQQFPDLHSELNLSSLELGDSALYFCASSPQGAYEQYFGPGTRLTVT.